The text below deals with one T cell receptor (beta chain). Blood specimens came from baseline, cycle 4 day 1, and cycle 7 day 1. The data were obtained in a study of OX40 agonist ivuxolimab in advanced cancers. Some clones are missing from TCRdb's copy, which holds only in-frame ones; the method was immunoSEQ multiplex PCR. Altogether over 70,000 clones are present, 90% being singletons, with the ten largest covering approximately 11%. V was pared by 7 bases and J by 2 bases, with 11 bases between. This CDR3 is 13 amino acids long. CDR1 is LNHDA and CDR2 is SQIVND in the germline V gene (reference sequence).

The source material was CD4+ or CD8+ T cells sorted from blood, sampled in a trial of the OX40 agonist ivuxolimab. The TCR was taken from an adult with an advanced solid tumor such as melanoma, head and neck, liver or kidney cancer. The V and J genes are TRBV19 and TRBJ1-1, with D perhaps TRBD1 (5 bases). CDR3 residues: CASNLQENTEAFF. CDR3 nucleotide sequence: TGTGCCAGTAATCTACAGGAAAACACTGAAGCTTTCTTT. Together with reference TRBV19 and TRBJ1-1, the CDR3 gives the full variable domain: DGGITQSPKYLFRKEGQNVTLSCEQNLNHDAMYWYRQDPGQGLRLIYYSQIVNDFQKGDIAEGYSVSREKKESFPLTVTSAQKNPTAFYLCASNLQENTEAFFGQGTRLTVV.